Sequencing of this T cell receptor beta chain was carried out in a study of blood T cell repertoires in COVID-19. Study-wide context: The analysed material was cDNA or gDNA that came from T cells, B-cell-depleted T cells, or PBMCs.

This CDR3 is 18 amino acids long. The J segment lost 4 bases and the V segment lost 5 bases, leaving 17 bases of the junction unmatched. Germline lookup yields CDR1 SGHVS and CDR2 FQNEAQ. The assay was immunoSEQ multiplex PCR, and TCRdb's table has in-frame clones only and misses some. The table shows roughly 300,000 clones, with around 86% occurring only once. Source material: PBMCs or T cells enriched from blood (not recorded which). The genes are TRBV7-8 and TRBJ2-1; TRBD2 matches at 7 bases. The origin of this receptor is a woman in her forties with acute COVID-19. This CDR3 is CASSTAGESGELYNEQFF. The CDR3 region has the DNA TGTGCCAGCAGCACCGCCGGGGAGAGCGGGGAGCTTTACAATGAGCAGTTCTTC.